The 8 T cell receptor beta chains given below trace back to one sample, sequenced in a study of vaccination and CD4 T cells after COVID-19 (dated by TCRdb to between 2021 and 2024). The library was prepared using PCR. The data were produced on an Illumina iSeq 100. DNA from cultured CD4+ T cells underwent TCR sequencing with the Oncomine TCR Beta short-read assay at the Johns Hopkins FTIC core. Using fastp at Q25 and MiXCR, TCRdb reprocessed the public reads and kept productive beta chains. All rows with the same CDR3 protein become a single entry with the most common DNA and genes. This sample is represented by tens of thousands of distinct CDR3 sequences; 70% of them were singletons. The ten most abundant clones make up 8.5% to 10% of the sample. Their antigens are not known. This sample's treatment or condition label indicates: approximately 10-day PBMC culture with coronavirus spike peptide pools or control peptides (ViraFEST assay).

The sequencing sample was made of CD4+ T cells from blood, cultured in vitro. All receptors come from a human donor who had recovered from COVID-19.

The rearrangement joins TRBV23-1 to TRBJ1-6, with 8 bases lining up with TRBD1. TRBV23-1 is an ORF, and what it does is uncertain. Losses at the gene ends were 0 bases for V and 10 bases for J; bases not matched to a gene: 8. This CDR3 is built from 16 residues. The CDR3 sequence: CASSQSSDRDGSPLHF. The CDR3 DNA follows: TGCGCCAGCAGTCAATCGTCGGACAGGGACGGATCACCCCTCCACTTT.

This chain uses TRBV2 with TRBJ2-2; the D gene is possibly TRBD1 (6 bases). Deletions cut 6 bases from V and 6 bases from J, with 11 bases between. CDR3 length: 13 residues. From germline, CDR1 is SNHLY and CDR2 FYNNEI. CDR3 residues: CASRKQGSGELFF. Here the CDR3 DNA reads TGTGCCAGCAGGAAACAGGGCTCCGGGGAGCTGTTTTTT.

This clonotype was found a few times. The V call is TRBV20-1, the J call TRBJ1-5; D unclear. CDR3 length: 12 amino acids. CDR1 is DFQATT and CDR2 is SNEGSKA in the germline V gene (reference sequence). Trimming took 5 bases from V and 6 from J, leaving 11 bases between them. CDR3 region: CSAGGRVQPQHF. CDR3 nucleotide sequence: TGCAGTGCTGGAGGACGGGTTCAGCCCCAGCATTTT.

This clonotype was seen more than once but under ten times. The chain couples TRBV6-2 or TRBV6-3 to TRBJ1-2; a weak D match, TRBD1 (5 bases). The germline gives CDR1 MNHEY, CDR2 SVGEGT. Trimming took off 0 bases at V and 4 bases at J, with 12 bases between the two ends. This CDR3 contains 15 residues. This chain's CDR3 is CASSYSTQDLYGYTF. The CDR3 DNA reads as TGTGCCAGCAGTTACTCGACACAGGACCTCTATGGCTACACCTTC.

This clonotype has just a few counts. V and J are TRBV20-1 and TRBJ2-2; 13 positions agree with TRBD2. J lost 8 bases, V lost 6 bases, and 9 bases had no gene match. Germline loops: CDR1 DFQATT, CDR2 SNEGSKA (reference sequence). CDR3 size: 15 residues. CDR3 sequence reads: CSAQTSGRARGELFF. CDR3 sequence (DNA): TGCAGTGCCCAAACTAGCGGGAGGGCTAGAGGGGAGCTGTTTTTT.

A few counts support this clonotype. V gene TRBV7-2 combines with J gene TRBJ2-3, with TRBD1 matching over 7 bases. The CDR3 is 15 amino acids. Germline trimming cut 3 bases from V and 5 bases from J; bases unmatched to any gene: 8. CDR1 and CDR2 from the germline V gene are SGHTA and FQGNSA. The CDR3 region is CASSFTGASGDTQYF. CDR3 coding DNA: TGTGCCAGCAGCTTTACAGGGGCGAGTGGAGATACGCAGTATTTT.

This rearrangement joins TRBV6-1 to TRBJ1-2, with TRBD1 as a possible D gene (6 bases). Trimming took off 6 bases at V and 2 bases at J, with 10 bases between the two ends. This CDR3 has 13 residues. From germline, CDR1 is MNHNS and CDR2 SASEGT. The CDR3 coding sequence is TGTGCCAGCAGCCCCCAGGGGAACTATGGCTACACCTTC. Amino acids: CASSPQGNYGYTF.

This clonotype was picked up one time. CDR3 in DNA: TGCAGTGCTAGAGCCCAGGGGGGTAATGAAAAACTGTTTTTT. As protein: CSARAQGGNEKLFF. The chain has TRBV20-1 and TRBJ1-4; TRBD1 aligns across 7 bases. With V trimmed by 1 base and J by 4 bases, 3 bases remained unmatched. The CDR3 runs 14 residues. The germline V gene encodes CDR1 DFQATT and CDR2 SNEGSKA (reference sequence).